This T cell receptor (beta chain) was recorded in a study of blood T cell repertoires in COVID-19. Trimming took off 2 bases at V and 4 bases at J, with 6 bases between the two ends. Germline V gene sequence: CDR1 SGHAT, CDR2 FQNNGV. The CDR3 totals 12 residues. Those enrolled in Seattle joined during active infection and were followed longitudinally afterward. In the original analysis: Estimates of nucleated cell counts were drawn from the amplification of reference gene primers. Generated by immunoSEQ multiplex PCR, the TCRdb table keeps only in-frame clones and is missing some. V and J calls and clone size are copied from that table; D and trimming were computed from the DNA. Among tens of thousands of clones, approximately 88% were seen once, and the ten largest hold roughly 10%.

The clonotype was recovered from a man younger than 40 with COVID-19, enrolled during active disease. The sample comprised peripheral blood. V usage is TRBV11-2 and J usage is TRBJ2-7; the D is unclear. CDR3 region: CASSLLRYEQYF. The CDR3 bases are TGTGCCAGCAGCTTACTGCGTTACGAGCAGTACTTC.